A single sample gave rise to the 21 T cell receptor beta chains below, sequenced in a study of T cell changes during pregnancy in multiple sclerosis. Data came from immunoSEQ multiplex PCR; TCRdb stores just in-frame clones and leaves some out. This table holds about 38,000 clones, more than 75% found once. The input for sequencing was CD8+ T cells from peripheral blood mononuclear cells, taken in the third trimester of pregnancy. These receptors all stem from a female donor with multiple sclerosis, enrolled in a pregnancy study.

The sample holds one count of this clone. This chain uses TRBV30 with TRBJ1-1; tentative D call: TRBD1 (6 bases). The CDR3 runs 15 residues. V lost 4 bases to trimming and J lost 9 bases, with 24 bases between them. Germline V CDR1 and CDR2: GTSNPN, SVGIG (reference sequence). CDR3 sequence (DNA): TGTGCCTGGAATTCGGGAACGACAGGCGGATATAAAGCTTTCTTT. As protein: CAWNSGTTGGYKAFF.

The chain recombines TRBV25-1 with TRBJ1-1, with D possibly matching TRBD1 (6 bases). V was cut by 3 bases and J by 5 bases, with 13 bases left in between. CDR3 length: 14 residues. CDR1 is MGHDK and CDR2 is SYGVNS in the germline V gene. The CDR3 is CASSDPDRPTEAFF. The CDR3 nucleotides are TGTGCCAGCAGTGATCCAGACAGGCCGACTGAAGCTTTCTTT. Using reference TRBV25-1 and TRBJ1-1 for the parts outside the CDR3, the full variable domain is EADIYQTPRYLVIGTGKKITLECSQTMGHDKMYWYQQDPGMELHLIHYSYGVNSTEKGDLSSESTVSRIRTEHFPLTLESARPSHTSQYLCASSDPDRPTEAFFGQGTRLTVV.

The chain couples TRBV29-1 to TRBJ1-2; the D gene is possibly TRBD1 (6 bases). This CDR3 is 13 amino acids long. CDR1 and CDR2 from the germline V gene are SQVTM and ANQGSEA. Trimming stripped 6 bases from V and 0 bases from J, with 11 bases between. This CDR3 is CSVRDTSNYGYTF. The CDR3 DNA is TGCAGCGTCCGGGACACATCTAACTATGGCTACACCTTC.

This clone was seen a single time. The chain joins TRBV6-4 to TRBJ2-3; 13 bases are shared with TRBD2. The CDR3 is made up of 15 amino acids. V was clipped by 6 bases and J by 5 bases; unmatched bases: 5. The V gene's germline CDR1 is MRHNA and CDR2 SNTAGT. As DNA, the CDR3 is TGTGCCAGCAGCCGACTAGCGGGGGGACAAGATACGCAGTATTTT. It yields the protein CASSRLAGGQDTQYF.

This chain connects TRBV30 to TRBJ2-3; tentatively, D is TRBD2 (5 bases). V gave up 0 bases and J gave up 4 bases, with 14 bases separating them. Germline V gene lookup returns CDR1 GTSNPN and CDR2 SVGIG (reference sequence). The CDR3 covers 15 residues. The CDR3 here is CAWSVVRWESDTQYF. DNA of the CDR3: TGTGCCTGGAGTGTAGTCAGGTGGGAGTCAGATACGCAGTATTTT.

V usage is TRBV7-2 and J usage is TRBJ1-1; 8 nucleotides agree with TRBD1. The CDR3 spans 14 residues. CDR1 SGHTA and CDR2 FQGNSA come from the germline V gene. V shed 5 bases and J 4 bases; nucleotides not matched to a gene: 6. Here the CDR3 reads CASSLYTGGTEAFF. The CDR3 DNA follows: TGTGCCAGCAGCCTATACACAGGGGGCACTGAAGCTTTCTTT.

In this sample, this clone turned up once. J is TRBJ1-1 and V is TRBV11-1; 11 nucleotides match TRBD1. In germline, CDR1 is SGHAT, CDR2 FQDESV (reference sequence). This CDR3 region has 16 residues. The ends lost 2 bases at V and 7 bases at J; junction bases unmatched: 9. The CDR3 loop is CASSLPRTGGRDEAFF. The DNA for the CDR3 is TGTGCCAGCAGCTTACCTCGGACAGGGGGCAGGGATGAAGCTTTCTTT.

This chain links TRBV6-4 with TRBJ2-2; 10 positions agree with TRBD2. The CDR3 runs to 15 residues. Looked up from germline, CDR1 is MRHNA and CDR2 is SNTAGT. Trimming cost V 4 bases and J 5 bases; bases outside gene matches: 4. CDR3 in DNA: TGTGCCAGCAGTGGCGAAGCGGGGGGGACCGGGGAGCTGTTTTTT. Translation: CASSGEAGGTGELFF.

The chain has TRBV10-1 and TRBJ2-3; TRBD2 might be the D (5 bases). V was shortened by 6 bases and J by 2 bases, with 15 bases between the two germline ends. This CDR3 region has 15 residues. Germline values: CDR1 WNHNN, CDR2 SYGVQD (reference sequence). The CDR3 nucleotides are TGCGCCAGCAGCCCAACAGCGGTAGACACAGATACGCAGTATTTT. Translation: CASSPTAVDTDTQYF.

V usage is TRBV7-8 and J usage is TRBJ1-2; D might be TRBD1 (5 bases). CDR1 and CDR2 (germline): SGHVS, FQNEAQ. CDR3 length: 17 amino acids. Trimming removed 2 bases from V and 2 bases from J, with 18 bases in between. In DNA, the CDR3 is TGTGCCAGCAGCTTAATGGCAGGGCTAGACTTAAACTATGGCTACACCTTC. Translation gives CASSLMAGLDLNYGYTF.

The rearrangement joins TRBV15 to TRBJ2-5, with TRBD2 identical over 8 bases. The junction had 13 bases not matched to a gene; V was cut back by 5 bases and J by 5 bases. The CDR3 covers 16 residues. Germline assignment: CDR1 LNHNV and CDR2 YYDKDF (reference sequence). The CDR3 DNA reads as TGTGCCACCAGCCCTCGGACGGGGGGGCCAGAGGAGACCCAGTACTTC. This codes for CATSPRTGGPEETQYF.

This clone showed up just a few times. The J gene is TRBJ1-2, the V gene TRBV9, with TRBD1 identical over 7 bases. The V and J ends lost 2 bases and 2 bases, in that order; junction bases with no gene match: 9. CDR1 SGDLS and CDR2 YYNGEE come from the germline V gene. This CDR3 is built from 16 residues. The DNA of the CDR3 is TGTGCCAGCAGCGTGTATGACAGGGTTCCGAACTATGGCTACACCTTC. This encodes CASSVYDRVPNYGYTF.

The chain recombines TRBV2 with TRBJ1-4; D remains unclear. Per germline, CDR1 SNHLY and CDR2 FYNNEI. This CDR3 contains 13 residues. V dropped 4 bases and J dropped 7 bases, with 10 bases sitting between them. CDR3 residues: CASSVEEFEKLFF. The CDR3 nucleotides are TGTGCCAGCAGTGTAGAGGAATTTGAAAAACTGTTTTTT. Variable domain in full (rest from reference TRBV2 and TRBJ1-4): EPEVTQTPSHQVTQMGQEVILRCVPISNHLYFYWYRQILGQKVEFLVSFYNNEISEKSEIFDDQFSVERPDGSNFTLKIRSTKLEDSAMYFCASSVEEFEKLFFGSGTQLSVL.

A word on this clone: At one end the junction does not follow the germline gene, possibly because of a read error. The chain combines TRBV10-3 with TRBJ2-5; 9 nucleotides align to TRBD1. CDR3 length: 13 amino acids. The germline gives CDR1 ENHRY, CDR2 SYGVKD. CDR3: CAISERSGTGNDF. The CDR3 DNA reads TGTGCCATCAGTGAGCGCTCCGGGACAGGGAATGACTTC.

The CDR3: CASMLGGRAGELFF. Here the CDR3 DNA reads TGTGCCAGCATGTTGGGGGGGAGGGCCGGGGAGCTGTTTTTT. V and J are TRBV2 and TRBJ2-2, with 7 bases that match TRBD2. V was clipped by 7 bases and J by 6 bases; unmatched bases: 8. Germline CDR1 SNHLY, CDR2 FYNNEI. The CDR3 totals 14 residues.

The rearrangement joins TRBV7-9 to TRBJ2-7; D may be TRBD1 (6 bases). Per the germline V gene, CDR1 is SEHNR and CDR2 is FQNEAQ (reference sequence). V was cut by 6 bases and J by 6 bases, with 18 bases left in between. The CDR3 covers 14 residues. CDR3 region: CASSPTEGGSEQYF. The DNA of the CDR3 is TGTGCCAGCAGTCCAACAGAAGGGGGAAGCGAGCAGTACTTC.

The CDR3 DNA follows: TGTGCCTGGAGTGCGGACAGGGGCCCTTCACCCCTCCACTTT. Its protein is CAWSADRGPSPLHF. The chain has TRBV30 and TRBJ1-6; 9 bases match TRBD1. The germline gives CDR1 GTSNPN, CDR2 SVGIG (reference sequence). This CDR3 is 14 amino acids long. V lost 1 base and J lost 9; bases outside the gene matches: 4.

This sequence joins TRBV30 and TRBJ1-2; no clear D gene. This CDR3 region has 14 residues. CDR1 GTSNPN and CDR2 SVGIG come from the germline V gene (reference sequence). V lost 8 bases, J lost 5 bases, and 21 bases lay in between. CDR3 residues: CASSLGRTDYGYTF. CDR3 coding DNA: TGTGCCAGCTCCCTGGGGAGAACGGATTATGGCTACACCTTC.

V and J are TRBV23-1 and TRBJ1-6; TRBD1 aligns across 9 bases. TRBV23-1 is sorted into the ORF group, with uncertain function. Trimming at V came to 6 bases and at J to 5 bases, leaving 5 bases not matched to a gene. The CDR3 runs 15 residues. In DNA form, the CDR3 reads TGCGCCAGCAGAGAACAGGGGGCCCATAATTCACCCCTCCACTTT. Its protein is CASREQGAHNSPLHF.

This clone is categorized as medium-sized. The rearrangement uses TRBV5-1 and TRBJ2-3; 14 nucleotides line up with TRBD2. The CDR3 length is 16 residues. From germline, CDR1 is SGHRS and CDR2 YFSETQ. Trimming took 4 bases from V and 6 from J; bases not matched to a gene: 7. The chain's CDR3 is CASSRTSGGPGDTQYF. Written as DNA, the CDR3 is TGCGCCAGCAGCCGGACTAGCGGGGGGCCAGGGGATACGCAGTATTTT.

This clone was detected once. The chain joins TRBV5-1 to TRBJ2-7; weak D call: TRBD1 (6 bases). CDR3 length equals 12 residues. Germline values: CDR1 SGHRS, CDR2 YFSETQ. With 3 bases removed from V and 3 bases from J, the gap between germline ends came to 7 bases. The CDR3 sequence: CASSSDSYEQYF. The DNA for the CDR3 is TGCGCCAGCAGCTCGGACAGCTACGAGCAGTACTTC. Drawing the rest from reference TRBV5-1 and TRBJ2-7, the complete variable domain is KAGVTQTPRYLIKTRGQQVTLSCSPISGHRSVSWYQQTPGQGLQFLFEYFSETQRNKGNFPGRFSGRQFSNSRSEMNVSTLELGDSALYLCASSSDSYEQYFGPGTRLTVT.